The clone carrying this T cell receptor beta chain was seen only once. The antigen is undetermined. Some clones are missing from TCRdb's copy, which holds only in-frame ones; the method was immunoSEQ multiplex PCR. This sample has about 2,200,000 clones, with roughly 91% found just once. The naive CD8 population came from CD45RO-negative cells selected for CCR7, without terminally differentiated effector memory CD45RA+ cells. This specimen comes from a study of shared clonotypes between healthy human individuals. Study overall: Sampling drew on donors who were a couple of women and a few men aged 18 to 49.

Germline CDR1 SGHRS, CDR2 YFSETQ. V gave up 1 base and J gave up 5 bases, with 15 bases separating them. This CDR3 is 15 amino acids long. Study-wide results and limits: In contrast to clonotypes shared by all four donors, non-shared clonotypes had lower generation probabilities. Rarefaction curves obtained for sorted subsets showed sequencing incomplete despite large depth. Sampling used blood alone; tissue repertoires probably differ.

This clonotype was sampled from a man aged 18-30 years in good health. Some clones in this sample may be carry-over from other donors' samples. This rearrangement joins TRBV5-1 to TRBJ1-1; D unresolved. Sequenced sample: naive CD8+ T cells from PBMCs. The CDR3 DNA follows: TGCGCCAGCAGCTTGAGCGCACCGTGGGTAACTGAAGCTTTCTTT. Its protein product is CASSLSAPWVTEAFF.